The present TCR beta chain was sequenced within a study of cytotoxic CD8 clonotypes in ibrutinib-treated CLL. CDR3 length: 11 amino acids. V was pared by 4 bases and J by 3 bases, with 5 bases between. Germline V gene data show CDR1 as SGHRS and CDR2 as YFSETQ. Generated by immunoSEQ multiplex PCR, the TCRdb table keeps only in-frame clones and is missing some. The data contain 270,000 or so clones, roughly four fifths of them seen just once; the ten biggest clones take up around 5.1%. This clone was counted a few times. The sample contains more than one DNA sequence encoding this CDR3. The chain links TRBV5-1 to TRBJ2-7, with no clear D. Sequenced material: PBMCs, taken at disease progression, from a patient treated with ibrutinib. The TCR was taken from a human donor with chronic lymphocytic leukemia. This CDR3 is CASSLDYEQYF. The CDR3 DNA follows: TGCGCCAGCAGCCTGGACTACGAGCAGTACTTC.